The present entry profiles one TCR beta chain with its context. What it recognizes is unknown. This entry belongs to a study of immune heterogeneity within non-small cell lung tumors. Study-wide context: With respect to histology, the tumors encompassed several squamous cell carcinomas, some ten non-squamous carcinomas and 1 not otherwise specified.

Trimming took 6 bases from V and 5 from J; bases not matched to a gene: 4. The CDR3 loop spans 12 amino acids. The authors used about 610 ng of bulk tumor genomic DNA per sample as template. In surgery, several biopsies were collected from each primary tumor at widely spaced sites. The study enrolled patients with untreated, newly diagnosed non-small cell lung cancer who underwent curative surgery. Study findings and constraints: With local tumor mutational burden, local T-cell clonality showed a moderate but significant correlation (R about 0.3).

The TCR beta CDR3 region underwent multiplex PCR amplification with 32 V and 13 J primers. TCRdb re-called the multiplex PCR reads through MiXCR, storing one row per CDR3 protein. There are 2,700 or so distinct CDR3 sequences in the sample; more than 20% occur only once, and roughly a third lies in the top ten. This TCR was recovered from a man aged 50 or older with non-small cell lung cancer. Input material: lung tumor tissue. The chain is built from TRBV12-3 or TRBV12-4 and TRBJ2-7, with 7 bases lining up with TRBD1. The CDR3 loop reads CASRHRGDEQYF. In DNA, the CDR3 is TGTGCCAGCAGACACAGGGGCGACGAGCAGTACTTC.